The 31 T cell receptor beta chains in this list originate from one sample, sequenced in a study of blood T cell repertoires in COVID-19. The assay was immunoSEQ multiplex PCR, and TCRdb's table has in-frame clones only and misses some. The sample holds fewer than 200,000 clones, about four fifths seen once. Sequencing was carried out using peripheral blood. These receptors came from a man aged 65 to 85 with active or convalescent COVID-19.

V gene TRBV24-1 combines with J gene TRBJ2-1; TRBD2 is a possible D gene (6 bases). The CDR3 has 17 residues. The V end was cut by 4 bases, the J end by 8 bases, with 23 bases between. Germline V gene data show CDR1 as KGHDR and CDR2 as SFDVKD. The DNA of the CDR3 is TGTGCCACCAGTGACCGCCACCCTAAGACTAGTTCACATGAGCAGTTCTTC. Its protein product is CATSDRHPKTSSHEQFF.

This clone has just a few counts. CDR3 sequence reads: CASSSGTGGLRGYTF. The DNA of the CDR3 is TGTGCCAGCAGCTCAGGGACAGGGGGCTTGAGGGGCTACACCTTC. This chain joins TRBV11-2 and TRBJ1-2, with 12 bases that match TRBD1. This CDR3 contains 15 residues. V lost 4 bases, J lost 8 bases, and 8 bases stayed unmatched. Germline values: CDR1 SGHAT, CDR2 FQNNGV.

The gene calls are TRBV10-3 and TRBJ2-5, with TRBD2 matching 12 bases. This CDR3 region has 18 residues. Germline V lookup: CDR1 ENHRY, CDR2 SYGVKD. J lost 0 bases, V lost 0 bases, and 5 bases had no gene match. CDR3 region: CAISESTRLAGDQETQYF. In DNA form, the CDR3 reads TGTGCCATCAGTGAGTCCACTCGACTAGCGGGAGACCAAGAGACCCAGTACTTC.

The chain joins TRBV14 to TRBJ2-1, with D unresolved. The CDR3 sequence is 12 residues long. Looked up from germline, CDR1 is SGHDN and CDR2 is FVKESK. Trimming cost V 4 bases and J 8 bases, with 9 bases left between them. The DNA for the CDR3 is TGTGCCAGCAGCCCCCACGGGTATGAGCAGTTCTTC. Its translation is CASSPHGYEQFF.

The CDR3 sequence is CATSRGGESSPLHF. The CDR3 DNA follows: TGTGCCACCAGCAGAGGGGGGGAAAGTTCACCCCTCCACTTT. The rearrangement joins TRBV15 to TRBJ1-6; D may be TRBD1 (5 bases). Germline CDR1 LNHNV, CDR2 YYDKDF (reference sequence). V lost 1 base and J lost 9, with 10 bases in between. The CDR3 covers 14 residues.

Here the CDR3 DNA reads TGTGCCAGCAGCGTAGACGGGACAGGGTATGGCTACACCTTC. Protein product: CASSVDGTGYGYTF. The chain uses TRBV9 and TRBJ1-2; 9 nucleotides agree with TRBD1. Germline V gene lookup returns CDR1 SGDLS and CDR2 YYNGEE. CDR3 size: 14 residues. V gave up 0 bases and J gave up 5 bases; unmatched junction bases: 2.

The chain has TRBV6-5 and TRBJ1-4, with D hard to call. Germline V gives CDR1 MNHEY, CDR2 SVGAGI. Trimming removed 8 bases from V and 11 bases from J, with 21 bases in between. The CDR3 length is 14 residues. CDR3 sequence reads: CASSPETLSQKLFF. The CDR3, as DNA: TGTGCCAGCTCACCCGAGACACTCAGCCAGAAACTGTTTTTT.

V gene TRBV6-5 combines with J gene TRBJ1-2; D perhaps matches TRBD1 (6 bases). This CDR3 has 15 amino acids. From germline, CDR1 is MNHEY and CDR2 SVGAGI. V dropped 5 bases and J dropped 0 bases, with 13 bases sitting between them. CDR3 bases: TGTGCCAGCAGTAATACAGGGTTAGCTAACTATGGCTACACCTTC. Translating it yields CASSNTGLANYGYTF.

CDR3 coding DNA: TGTGCCAGCAGTCCGGGGCCGGACAGGGCGCCTGGCTACACCTTC. Amino acids: CASSPGPDRAPGYTF. The chain is built from TRBV6-5 and TRBJ1-2, with 8 nucleotides matching TRBD1. CDR3 length: 15 amino acids. Germline lookup yields CDR1 MNHEY and CDR2 SVGAGI. J gave up 7 bases and V 5 bases, and 12 bases lay outside the gene matches.

CDR3 sequence: CASSLELAGIEQYF. The CDR3 coding sequence is TGCGCCAGCAGCTTGGAACTAGCGGGGATCGAGCAGTACTTC. This chain connects TRBV5-1 to TRBJ2-7, with TRBD2 identical over 10 bases. The CDR3 is 14 residues long. J lost 6 bases, V lost 0 bases, and 3 bases had no gene match. Germline V gives CDR1 SGHRS, CDR2 YFSETQ.

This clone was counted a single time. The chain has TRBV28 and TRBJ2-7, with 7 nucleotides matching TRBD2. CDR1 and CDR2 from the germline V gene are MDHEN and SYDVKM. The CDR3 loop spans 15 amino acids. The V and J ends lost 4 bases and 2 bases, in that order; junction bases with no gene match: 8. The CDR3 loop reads CASSSPRGSTYEQYF. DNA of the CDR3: TGTGCCAGCAGTTCCCCCCGCGGGAGTACCTACGAGCAGTACTTC. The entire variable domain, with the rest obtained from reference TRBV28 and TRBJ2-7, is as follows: DVKVTQSSRYLVKRTGEKVFLECVQDMDHENMFWYRQDPGLGLRLIYFSYDVKMKEKGDIPEGYSVSREKKERFSLILESASTNQTSMYLCASSSPRGSTYEQYFGPGTRLTVT.

This CDR3 reads CASSYSQGRVGTEAFF. The CDR3 coding sequence is TGTGCCAGCAGTTACTCTCAGGGGAGGGTAGGCACTGAAGCTTTCTTT. The chain links TRBV6-2 or TRBV6-3 to TRBJ1-1, with D perhaps matching TRBD1 (6 bases). Trimming took off 0 bases at V and 4 bases at J, with 15 bases between the two ends. The CDR3 is 16 residues long. The germline V gene has CDR1 MNHEY and CDR2 SVGEGT.

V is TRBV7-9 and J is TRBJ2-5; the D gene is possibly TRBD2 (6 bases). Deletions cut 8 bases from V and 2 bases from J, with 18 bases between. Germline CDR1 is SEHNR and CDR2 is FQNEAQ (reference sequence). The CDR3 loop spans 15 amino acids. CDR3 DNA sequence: TGTGCCAGCGGATATCCCCGGGCGGGGCAAGAGACCCAGTACTTC. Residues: CASGYPRAGQETQYF.

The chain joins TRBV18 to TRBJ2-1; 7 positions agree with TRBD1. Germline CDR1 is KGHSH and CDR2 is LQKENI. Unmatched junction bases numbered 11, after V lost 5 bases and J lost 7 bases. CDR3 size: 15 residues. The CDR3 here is CASSSTGTFGNEQFF. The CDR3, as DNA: TGTGCCAGCTCATCGACAGGGACGTTTGGGAATGAGCAGTTCTTC.

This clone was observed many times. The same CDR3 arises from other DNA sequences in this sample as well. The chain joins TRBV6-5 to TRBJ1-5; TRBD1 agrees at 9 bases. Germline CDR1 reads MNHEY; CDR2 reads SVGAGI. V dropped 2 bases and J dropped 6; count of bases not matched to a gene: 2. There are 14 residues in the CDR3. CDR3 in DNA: TGTGCCAGCAGTTACACGGGACAGGGTCAGCCCCAGCATTTT. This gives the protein CASSYTGQGQPQHF.

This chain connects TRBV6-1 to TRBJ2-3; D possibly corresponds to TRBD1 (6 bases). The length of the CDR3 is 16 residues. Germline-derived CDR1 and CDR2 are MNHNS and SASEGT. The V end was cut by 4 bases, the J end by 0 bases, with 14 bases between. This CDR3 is CASSAADSSSTDTQYF. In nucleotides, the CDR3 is TGTGCCAGCAGTGCCGCGGACAGTTCGAGCACAGATACGCAGTATTTT.

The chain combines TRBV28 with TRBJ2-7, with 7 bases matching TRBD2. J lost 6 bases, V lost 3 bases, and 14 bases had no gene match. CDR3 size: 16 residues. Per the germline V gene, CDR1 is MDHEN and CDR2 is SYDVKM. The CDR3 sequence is CASSLVGEGPRSEQYF. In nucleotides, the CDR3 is TGTGCCAGCAGTTTGGTGGGGGAGGGCCCCCGGAGCGAGCAGTACTTC.

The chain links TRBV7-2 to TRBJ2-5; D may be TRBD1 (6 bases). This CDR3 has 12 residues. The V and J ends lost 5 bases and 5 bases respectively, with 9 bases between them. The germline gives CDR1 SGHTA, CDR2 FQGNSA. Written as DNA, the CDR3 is TGTGCCAGCAGCATCGACAGGGAGACCCAGTACTTC. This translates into CASSIDRETQYF.

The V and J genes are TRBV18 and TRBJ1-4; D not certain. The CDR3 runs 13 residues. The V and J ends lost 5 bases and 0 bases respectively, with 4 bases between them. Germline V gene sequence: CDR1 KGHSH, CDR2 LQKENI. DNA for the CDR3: TGTGCCAGCTCAGAGACAACTAATGAAAAACTGTTTTTT. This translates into CASSETTNEKLFF.

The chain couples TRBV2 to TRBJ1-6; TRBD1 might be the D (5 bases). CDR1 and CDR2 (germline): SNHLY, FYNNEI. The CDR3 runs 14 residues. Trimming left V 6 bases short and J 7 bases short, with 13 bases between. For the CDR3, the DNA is TGTGCCAGCAGGGCCGACAGTCGCAATTCACCCCTCCACTTT. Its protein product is CASRADSRNSPLHF.

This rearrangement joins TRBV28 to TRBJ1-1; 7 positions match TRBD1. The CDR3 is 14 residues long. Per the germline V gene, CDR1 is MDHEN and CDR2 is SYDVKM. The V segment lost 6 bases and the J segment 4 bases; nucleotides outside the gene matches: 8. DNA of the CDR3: TGTGCCAGCAGCCCAACAGGGGAGGTCACTGAAGCTTTCTTT. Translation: CASSPTGEVTEAFF.

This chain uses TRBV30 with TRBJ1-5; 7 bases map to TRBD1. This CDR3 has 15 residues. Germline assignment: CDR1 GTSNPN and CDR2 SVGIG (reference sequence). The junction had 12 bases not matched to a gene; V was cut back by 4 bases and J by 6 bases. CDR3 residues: CAWTPRARGSQPQHF. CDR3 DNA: TGTGCCTGGACCCCAAGGGCCAGGGGGAGTCAGCCCCAGCATTTT.

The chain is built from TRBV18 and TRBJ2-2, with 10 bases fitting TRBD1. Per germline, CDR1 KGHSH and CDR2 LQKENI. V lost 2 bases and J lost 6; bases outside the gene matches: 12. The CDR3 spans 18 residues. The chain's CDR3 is CASSPSLGTGVLSGELFF. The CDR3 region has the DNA TGTGCCAGCTCACCATCACTCGGGACAGGGGTGTTGTCCGGGGAGCTGTTTTTT.

CDR3 nucleotide sequence: TGTGCCAGCTCAAGAGACCGACAGGGGATGAACACTGAAGCTTTCTTT. Translating it yields CASSRDRQGMNTEAFF. This chain connects TRBV18 to TRBJ1-1, with TRBD1 identical over 8 bases. V dropped 5 bases and J dropped 0; count of bases not matched to a gene: 8. The CDR3 spans 16 residues. The germline V gene has CDR1 KGHSH and CDR2 LQKENI. The entire variable domain, with the rest obtained from reference TRBV18 and TRBJ1-1, is as follows: NAGVMQNPRHLVRRRGQEARLRCSPMKGHSHVYWYRQLPEEGLKFMVYLQKENIIDESGMPKERFSAEFPKEGPSILRIQQVVRGDSAAYFCASSRDRQGMNTEAFFGQGTRLTVV.

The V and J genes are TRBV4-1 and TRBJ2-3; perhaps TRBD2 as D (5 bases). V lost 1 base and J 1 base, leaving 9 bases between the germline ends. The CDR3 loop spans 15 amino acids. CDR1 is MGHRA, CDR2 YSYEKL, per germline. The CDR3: CASSQGGLRTDTQYF. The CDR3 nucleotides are TGCGCCAGCAGCCAAGGTGGACTGCGCACAGATACGCAGTATTTT.

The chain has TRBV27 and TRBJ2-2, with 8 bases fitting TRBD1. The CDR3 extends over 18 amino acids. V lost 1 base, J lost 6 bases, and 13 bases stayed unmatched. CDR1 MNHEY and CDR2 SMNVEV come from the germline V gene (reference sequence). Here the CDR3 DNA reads TGTGCCAGCAGTTTATGGTTAGCCAGGGGGCTGTCGGCCGGGGAGCTGTTTTTT. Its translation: CASSLWLARGLSAGELFF.

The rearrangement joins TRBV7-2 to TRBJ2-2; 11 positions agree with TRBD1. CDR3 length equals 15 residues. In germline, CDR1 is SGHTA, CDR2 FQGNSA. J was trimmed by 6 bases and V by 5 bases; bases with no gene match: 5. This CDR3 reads CASSQGQGAPGELFF. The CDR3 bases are TGTGCCAGCAGCCAAGGACAGGGGGCGCCCGGGGAGCTGTTTTTT.

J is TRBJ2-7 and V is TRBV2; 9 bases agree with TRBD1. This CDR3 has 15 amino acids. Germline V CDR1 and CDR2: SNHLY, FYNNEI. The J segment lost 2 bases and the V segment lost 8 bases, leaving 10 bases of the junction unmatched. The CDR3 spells CASGGRGTGPYEQYF. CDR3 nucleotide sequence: TGTGCCAGCGGAGGGAGGGGGACAGGGCCCTACGAGCAGTACTTC.

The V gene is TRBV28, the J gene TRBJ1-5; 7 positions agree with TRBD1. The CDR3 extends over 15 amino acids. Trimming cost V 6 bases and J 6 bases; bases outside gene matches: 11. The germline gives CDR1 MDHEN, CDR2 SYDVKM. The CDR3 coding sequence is TGTGCCAGCAGCAGGGGGACAGCTTCGAGTCAGCCCCAGCATTTT. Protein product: CASSRGTASSQPQHF. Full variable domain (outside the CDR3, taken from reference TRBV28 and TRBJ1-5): DVKVTQSSRYLVKRTGEKVFLECVQDMDHENMFWYRQDPGLGLRLIYFSYDVKMKEKGDIPEGYSVSREKKERFSLILESASTNQTSMYLCASSRGTASSQPQHFGDGTRLSIL.

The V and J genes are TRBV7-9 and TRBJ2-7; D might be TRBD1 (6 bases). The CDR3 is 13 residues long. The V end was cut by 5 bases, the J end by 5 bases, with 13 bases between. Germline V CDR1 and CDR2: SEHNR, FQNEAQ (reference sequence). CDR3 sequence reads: CASSQTGPDEQYF. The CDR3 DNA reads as TGTGCCAGCAGCCAAACAGGGCCGGACGAGCAGTACTTC.

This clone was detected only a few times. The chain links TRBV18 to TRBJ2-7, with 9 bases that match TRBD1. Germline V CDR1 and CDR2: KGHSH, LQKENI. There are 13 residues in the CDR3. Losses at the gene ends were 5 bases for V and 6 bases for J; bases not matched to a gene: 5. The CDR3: CASSSTGGGEQYF. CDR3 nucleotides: TGTGCCAGCTCATCGACAGGGGGAGGCGAGCAGTACTTC. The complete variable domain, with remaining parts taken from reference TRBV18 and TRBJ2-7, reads NAGVMQNPRHLVRRRGQEARLRCSPMKGHSHVYWYRQLPEEGLKFMVYLQKENIIDESGMPKERFSAEFPKEGPSILRIQQVVRGDSAAYFCASSSTGGGEQYFGPGTRLTVT.